This TCR beta chain came from a study of T-cell reconstitution after alpha-beta-depleted transplantation in children. Findings and caveats of the study: Among T cells one year after transplant, newly produced cells accounted for most counts and diversity. Reported findings indicate that, about two months after transplant, alpha-beta T cells came from several hundred expanded clones, which were derived from non-depleted graft cells.

A word on this clonotype: Its antigen is unidentified.

This CDR3 region has 14 residues. The germline CDR1 and CDR2 sequences are SGHRS and YFSETQ. Unmatched junction bases numbered 10, after V lost 5 bases and J lost 10 bases. Preparation of the TCRbeta library involved a method that used unique molecular identifiers. One entry per CDR3 protein, called by TCRdb with MiXCR from the PCR reads. This sample yields roughly 340,000 distinct CDR3 sequences, of which roughly 15% are seen a single time; around 41% belongs to the top ten. The rearrangement uses TRBV5-1 and TRBJ2-2; 8 bases line up with TRBD2. This TCR was recovered from a male patient aged 2 to 9 who had a stem cell transplant for acute lymphoblastic leukemia, so the T cells may come from the graft donor. The sample was PBMCs, mostly from graft donor cells, taken 360 days after TCRalphabeta/CD19-depleted stem cell transplant. The CDR3 spells CASSRSGSLEELFF. CDR3 DNA: TGCGCCAGCAGTCGAAGCGGGAGTCTCGAGGAGCTGTTTTTT.